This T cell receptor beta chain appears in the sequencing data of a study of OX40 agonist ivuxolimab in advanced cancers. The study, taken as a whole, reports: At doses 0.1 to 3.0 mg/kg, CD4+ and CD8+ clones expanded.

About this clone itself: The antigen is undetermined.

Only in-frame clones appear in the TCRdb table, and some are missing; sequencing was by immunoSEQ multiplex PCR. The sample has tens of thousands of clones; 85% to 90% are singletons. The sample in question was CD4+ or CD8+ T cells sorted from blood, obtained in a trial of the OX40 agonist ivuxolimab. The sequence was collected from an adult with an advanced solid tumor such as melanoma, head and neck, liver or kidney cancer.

CDR3 sequence (DNA): TGTGCCAGCAGCTTGGGGGCAGGACGTACAAGCACAGATACGCAGTATTTT. This codes for CASSLGAGRTSTDTQYF. The genes are TRBV5-4 and TRBJ2-3; D call uncertain. V shed 0 bases and J shed 0 bases, with 14 bases lying between them. The CDR3 covers 17 residues. Germline V lookup: CDR1 SGHNT, CDR2 YYREEE (reference sequence).